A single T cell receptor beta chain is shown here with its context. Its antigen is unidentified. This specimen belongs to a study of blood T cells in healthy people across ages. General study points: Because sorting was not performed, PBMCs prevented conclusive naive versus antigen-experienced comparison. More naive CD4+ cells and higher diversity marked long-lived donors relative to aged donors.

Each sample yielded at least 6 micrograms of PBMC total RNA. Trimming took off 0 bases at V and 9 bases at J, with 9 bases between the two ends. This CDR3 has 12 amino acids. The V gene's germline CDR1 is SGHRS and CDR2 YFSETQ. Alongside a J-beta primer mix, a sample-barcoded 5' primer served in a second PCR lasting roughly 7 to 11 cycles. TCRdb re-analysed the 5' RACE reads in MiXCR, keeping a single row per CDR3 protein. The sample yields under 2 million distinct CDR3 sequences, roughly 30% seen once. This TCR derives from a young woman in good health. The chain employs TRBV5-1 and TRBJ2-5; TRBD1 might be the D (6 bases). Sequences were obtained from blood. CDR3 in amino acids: CASSLGDRPQYF. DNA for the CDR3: TGCGCCAGCAGCTTGGGTGACAGGCCCCAGTACTTC.